The clone carrying this T cell receptor beta chain was detected only a few times. The antigen is undetermined. Additional DNA sequences in this sample encode the identical CDR3. The rectum was sampled with one to two pinch biopsies at colonoscopy. The diagnostic colonoscopy in ulcerative colitis patients preceded any immunosuppressive treatment. The survey-level immunoSEQ assay was used. Up to 500,000 reads were sequenced per sample. TCRdb's copy holds only in-frame clones and misses some; the assay was immunoSEQ multiplex PCR. The repertoire holds some 43,000 clones, with 78% as singletons. This entry is derived from a study of pediatric ulcerative colitis. The CDR3 covers 16 residues. The V gene lost 2 bases and the J gene lost 0 bases, with 11 bases spanning the gap. CDR1 is SGHRS and CDR2 is YFSETQ in the germline V gene. General study findings and limits: Blood-rectal clonal overlap within each person was significantly higher in ulcerative colitis patients than controls.

What was sequenced was gut tissue. This TCR derives from a girl aged 10 to 17 with moderate ulcerative colitis. The chain carries TRBV5-1 and TRBJ2-2; D might be TRBD1 (6 bases). CDR3 loop: CASSLPGAANTGELFF. The CDR3 DNA is TGCGCCAGCAGCTTACCAGGGGCCGCGAACACCGGGGAGCTGTTTTTT.